What follows are 5 T cell receptor beta chains derived from one specimen sequenced in a study of blood T cell repertoires in COVID-19. The protocol was immunoSEQ multiplex PCR, while the TCRdb copy is restricted to in-frame clones and leaves out a portion. The table records just over 300,000 clones, about 91% of them present only once. The source material was PBMCs or T cells enriched from blood (not recorded which). These receptors were taken from a woman between 40 and 55 years old who had recovered from COVID-19.

This clone was seen just once. This chain joins TRBV24-1 and TRBJ2-1; a weak D match, TRBD1 (6 bases). The V and J ends lost 4 bases and 8 bases respectively, with 17 bases between them. CDR1 is KGHDR and CDR2 is SFDVKD in the germline V gene. The CDR3 consists of 15 residues. The CDR3 DNA reads TGTGCCACCAGTGACCCCAGGGGCAAGGGATATGAGCAGTTCTTC. It is translated as CATSDPRGKGYEQFF.

The J gene is TRBJ2-5, the V gene TRBV6-5; 7 nucleotides agree with TRBD2. The V segment lost 0 bases and the J segment 5 bases; nucleotides outside the gene matches: 9. The CDR3 totals 16 residues. Germline V lookup: CDR1 MNHEY, CDR2 SVGAGI. CDR3 amino acids: CASSYSGGIIAETQYF. CDR3 coding DNA: TGTGCCAGCAGTTACTCCGGGGGGATTATAGCGGAGACCCAGTACTTC.

The J gene is TRBJ1-5, the V gene TRBV15; 10 nucleotides match TRBD1. Germline values: CDR1 LNHNV, CDR2 YYDKDF (reference sequence). V lost 10 bases and J lost 5; bases outside the gene matches: 2. This CDR3 comprises 12 residues. CDR3 coding DNA: TGTGCCAAAGGGACAGGGGATCAGCCCCAGCATTTT. Translating gives CAKGTGDQPQHF.

The rearrangement links TRBV28 to TRBJ2-7, with D perhaps TRBD1 (5 bases). Germline V gives CDR1 MDHEN, CDR2 SYDVKM. CDR3 length equals 14 residues. Between the trimmed V and J ends, which lost 8 bases and 1 base, there was a span of 15 bases. CDR3 sequence (DNA): TGTGCCAGCCTTCGTGGGGCCCCGTCCTACGAGCAGTACTTC. This gives the protein CASLRGAPSYEQYF. The full variable domain, completed using reference TRBV28 and TRBJ2-7, is DVKVTQSSRYLVKRTGEKVFLECVQDMDHENMFWYRQDPGLGLRLIYFSYDVKMKEKGDIPEGYSVSREKKERFSLILESASTNQTSMYLCASLRGAPSYEQYFGPGTRLTVT.

The chain links TRBV19 to TRBJ2-2; 7 nucleotides align to TRBD1. This CDR3 contains 16 residues. J lost 4 bases, V lost 10 bases, and 15 bases had no gene match. Germline CDR1 LNHDA, CDR2 SQIVND (reference sequence). The CDR3 DNA reads as TGTGCCAATACCACCATTGACAGGGCCAGCACCGGGGAGCTGTTTTTT. Translating it yields CANTTIDRASTGELFF.